This T cell receptor (beta chain) was recorded in a study of cytomegalovirus exposure and HLA in healthy donors. Study outcomes and limitations: Many donors shared some public TCRs, even though most TCR sequences were rare.

A multiplex PCR was run with 60 Vbeta primers and 13 Jbeta primers. Measured with immunoSEQ multiplex PCR; TCRdb has only the in-frame clones, and not every one. The repertoire holds around 130,000 clones, over 75% seen once, with roughly 0.5% in the top ten. To note about this clone: The antigen is unknown.

Germline V gene lookup returns CDR1 SNHLY and CDR2 FYNNEI. The length of the CDR3 is 14 residues. Between the trimmed V and J ends, which lost 4 bases and 1 base, there was a span of 7 bases. Healthy people donating bone marrow made up the donors. The sequencing input was PBMCs. The source of this sequence is a woman aged 40 to 50 in good health and CMV-seronegative. This chain joins TRBV2 and TRBJ2-2, with unresolved D. The CDR3 nucleotides read TGTGCCAGCAGTGTATCCAGGAACACCGGGGAGCTGTTTTTT. Its protein is CASSVSRNTGELFF.